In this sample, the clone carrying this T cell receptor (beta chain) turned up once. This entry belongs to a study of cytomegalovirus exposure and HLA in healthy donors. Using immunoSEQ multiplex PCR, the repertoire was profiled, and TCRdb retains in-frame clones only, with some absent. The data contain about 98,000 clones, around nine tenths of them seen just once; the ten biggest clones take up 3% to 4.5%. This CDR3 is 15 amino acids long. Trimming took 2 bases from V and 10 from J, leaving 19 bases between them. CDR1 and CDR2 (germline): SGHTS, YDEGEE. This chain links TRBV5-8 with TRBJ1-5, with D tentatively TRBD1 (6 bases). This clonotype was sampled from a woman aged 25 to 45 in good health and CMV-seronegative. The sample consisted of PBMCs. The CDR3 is CASSFFRDIPIPQHF. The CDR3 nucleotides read TGTGCCAGCAGCTTTTTCCGGGACATACCGATTCCCCAGCATTTT.